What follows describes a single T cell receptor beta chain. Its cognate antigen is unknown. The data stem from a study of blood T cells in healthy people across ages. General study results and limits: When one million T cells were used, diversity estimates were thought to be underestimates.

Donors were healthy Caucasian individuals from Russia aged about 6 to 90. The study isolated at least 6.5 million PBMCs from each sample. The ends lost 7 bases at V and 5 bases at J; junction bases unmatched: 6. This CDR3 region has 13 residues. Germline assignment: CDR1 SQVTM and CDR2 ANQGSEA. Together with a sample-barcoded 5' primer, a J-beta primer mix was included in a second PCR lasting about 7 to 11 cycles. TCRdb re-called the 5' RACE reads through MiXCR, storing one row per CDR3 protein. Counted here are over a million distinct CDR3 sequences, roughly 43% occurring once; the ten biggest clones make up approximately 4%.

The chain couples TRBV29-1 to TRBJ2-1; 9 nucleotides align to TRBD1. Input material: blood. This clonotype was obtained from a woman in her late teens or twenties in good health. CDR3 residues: CSASTGGNNEQFF. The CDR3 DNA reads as TGCAGCGCATCGACAGGGGGGAACAATGAGCAGTTCTTC.